This record looks at one T cell receptor (beta chain) sequence and its context. Its antigen is still unknown. Trimming removed 2 bases from V and 5 bases from J; junction bases left unmatched: 7. Germline assignment: CDR1 KGHSH and CDR2 LQKENI. This CDR3 has 15 amino acids. The data were taken from a study of shared clonotypes between healthy human individuals. In the study overall: Each donor had three CD4 naive, three CD4 memory, two CD8 naive and one CD8 memory plate. Study results and caveats: Enrolling few donors narrowed the genetic and exposure-history diversity that was represented.

Every subset's genomic DNA went evenly onto several immunoSEQ plates. Measured with immunoSEQ multiplex PCR; TCRdb has only the in-frame clones, and not every one. The profile shows about 1,500,000 clones, approximately 96% of them singletons. This sequence was found in a man aged 30 to 39 in good health. Sequencing used naive CD4+ T cells sorted from blood. Subset in this sample: CD45RA+ positively selected. The chain uses TRBV18 and TRBJ2-7, with 9 positions matching TRBD1. The CDR3 DNA sequence: TGTGCCAGCTCACCAACCGGGACAGGGATCCACGAGCAGTACTTC. Protein sequence: CASSPTGTGIHEQYF.